One and the same sample provided the 19 T cell receptor beta chains below, sequenced in a study of monozygotic twins with inflammatory bowel disease. No DNA is given; TCRdb re-called the 5' RACE reads and lists each CDR3 protein once. Its listing shows 80,000 or so distinct CDR3 sequences. The sequencing input was blood. The receptors originated from a human donor with ulcerative colitis or Crohn's disease, or a healthy co-twin of an affected twin (not recorded which).

The chain couples TRBV6-2 or TRBV6-3 to TRBJ1-2; TCRdb picks TRBD1, but there is no DNA to check that call. Germline V gene sequence: CDR1 MNHEY, CDR2 SVGEGT. This CDR3 contains 15 residues. CDR3 in amino acids: CASSDSKQGRYGYTF.

V and J are TRBV28 and TRBJ2-3. This CDR3 spans 13 amino acids. Germline-derived CDR1 and CDR2 are MDHEN and SYDVKM. The CDR3: CASSSSNTDTQYF.

V gene TRBV20-1 combines with J gene TRBJ2-3; no DNA is available, so the TRBD2 call from TCRdb remains unchecked. The CDR3 runs to 15 residues. Germline CDR1 DFQATT, CDR2 SNEGSKA (reference sequence). CDR3: CSAVRGSGLTDTQYF.

V gene TRBV29-1 combines with J gene TRBJ1-1. In germline, CDR1 is SQVTM, CDR2 ANQGSEA. This CDR3 is 14 amino acids long. The CDR3 reads CSVAGLRMNTEAFF.

The CDR3: CASSLRQRDASNYGYTF. This chain joins TRBV18 and TRBJ1-2; TCRdb lists TRBD1, though no DNA is available to test this call. Looked up from germline, CDR1 is KGHSH and CDR2 is LQKENI. This CDR3 spans 17 amino acids.

The genes are TRBV20-1 and TRBJ2-2; the TCRdb call, TRBD2, lacks DNA for checking. Germline V gives CDR1 DFQATT, CDR2 SNEGSKA (reference sequence). The CDR3 totals 14 residues. The CDR3 region is CSAQTSGGAGELFF.

This chain links TRBV20-1 with TRBJ1-2. Germline V gives CDR1 DFQATT, CDR2 SNEGSKA (reference sequence). This CDR3 is built from 14 residues. Here the CDR3 reads CSASGGGSNYGYTF.

This chain connects TRBV18 to TRBJ2-2; TCRdb's D gene call, TRBD1, goes unchecked for lack of DNA. In germline, CDR1 is KGHSH, CDR2 LQKENI. The CDR3 contains 16 residues. CDR3 in amino acids: CASSPVAQGVKWELFF.

The chain employs TRBV5-4 and TRBJ2-5; TCRdb's assignment of TRBD2 cannot be checked, as there is no DNA. Looked up from germline, CDR1 is SGHNT and CDR2 is YYREEE (reference sequence). The CDR3 is 11 residues long. The CDR3: CASSLRGVWYF.

V is TRBV29-1 and J is TRBJ2-1; TCRdb designates TRBD1, a call that cannot be tested without DNA. CDR3 length: 19 residues. Per germline, CDR1 SQVTM and CDR2 ANQGSEA. CDR3 residues: CSVDEGDRGFAGLYNEQFF.

The chain employs TRBV20-1 and TRBJ2-6; TCRdb's D call, TRBD1, is unchecked because there is no DNA. The CDR3 totals 17 residues. Looked up from germline, CDR1 is DFQATT and CDR2 is SNEGSKA (reference sequence). CDR3 region: CSAEATVLPSGANVLTF.

J is TRBJ1-1 and V is TRBV5-1. The CDR3 is made up of 13 amino acids. In germline, CDR1 is SGHRS, CDR2 YFSETQ. CDR3 in amino acids: CASRYDRNTEAFF.

V gene TRBV7-9 combines with J gene TRBJ2-5; TCRdb outputs TRBD2, but without DNA this stays unchecked. Germline V gene sequence: CDR1 SEHNR, CDR2 FQNEAQ (reference sequence). The CDR3 length is 16 residues. CDR3 sequence reads: CASSRLNTRRAETQYF.

The V call is TRBV18, the J call TRBJ1-1. This CDR3 spans 13 amino acids. CDR1 and CDR2 from the germline V gene are KGHSH and LQKENI. The CDR3 sequence: CASSPLPRDVAFF.

V usage is TRBV20-1 and J usage is TRBJ2-1; TCRdb gives TRBD1 as the D gene, but with no DNA this cannot be confirmed. The CDR3 extends over 13 amino acids. Germline V gene lookup returns CDR1 DFQATT and CDR2 SNEGSKA (reference sequence). The CDR3 sequence is CSAKTGGYNEQFF.

The J gene is TRBJ1-1, the V gene TRBV5-1; the TCRdb D gene call, TRBD1, has no DNA to confirm it. This CDR3 has 11 amino acids. CDR1 is SGHRS, CDR2 YFSETQ, per germline. The chain's CDR3 is CASSLGQKAFF.

The V call is TRBV5-1, the J call TRBJ1-2. Germline values: CDR1 SGHRS, CDR2 YFSETQ. The CDR3 has 13 residues. The CDR3 here is CASKRQDIDGYTF.

The chain combines TRBV6-2 or TRBV6-3 with TRBJ1-1. The germline gives CDR1 MNHEY, CDR2 SVGEGT. The CDR3 runs to 14 residues. The CDR3 reads CASRTDNLNTEAFF.

J is TRBJ2-5 and V is TRBV5-1; TCRdb's D call of TRBD2 is untestable without DNA. Germline CDR1 and CDR2: SGHRS and YFSETQ. CDR3 length: 13 residues. The CDR3 is CASKEGSTGAQYF.